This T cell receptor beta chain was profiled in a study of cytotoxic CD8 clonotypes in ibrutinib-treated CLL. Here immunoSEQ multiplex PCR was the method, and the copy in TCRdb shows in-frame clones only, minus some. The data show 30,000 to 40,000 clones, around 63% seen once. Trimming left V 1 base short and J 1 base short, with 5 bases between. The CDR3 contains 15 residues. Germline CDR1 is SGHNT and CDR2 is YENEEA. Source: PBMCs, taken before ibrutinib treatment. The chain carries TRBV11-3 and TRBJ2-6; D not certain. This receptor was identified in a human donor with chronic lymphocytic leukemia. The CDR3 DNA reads TGTGCCAGCAGCTTAGTAGGTTCTGGGGCCAACGTCCTGACTTTC. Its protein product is CASSLVGSGANVLTF.